The sequence of this T cell receptor beta chain was determined in a study of OX40 agonist ivuxolimab in advanced cancers. Study-wide background: Patients' therapy was ivuxolimab, an antibody that acts as an agonist of OX40 (CD134). Therapy given before enrollment (anti-PD-1, anti-PD-L1 or anti-CTLA-4) was allowed, and under 45% had some. Overall study results and limits: In the 0.1 to 3.0 mg/kg range, CD4+ and CD8+ blood T cells had expanded clonally by week 6. With doses of 0.1-3.0 mg/kg, partial responders showed among the lowest clonal expansion.

The protocol was immunoSEQ multiplex PCR, while the TCRdb copy is restricted to in-frame clones and leaves out a portion. The sample shows about 86,000 clones, roughly nine tenths of them seen only once. Worth noting for this clone: Its target is unknown.

The sample was CD4+ or CD8+ T cells sorted from blood, taken in a trial of the OX40 agonist ivuxolimab. This TCR derives from an adult with an advanced solid tumor such as melanoma, head and neck, liver or kidney cancer.

The DNA for the CDR3 is TGTGCCAGCACCGGGGGCAGGGCGCCTAACTATGGCTACACCTTC. As protein: CASTGGRAPNYGYTF. The chain couples TRBV7-2 to TRBJ1-2, with TRBD1 as a possible D gene (6 bases). Trimming stripped 7 bases from V and 0 bases from J, with 15 bases between. This CDR3 is 15 amino acids long. CDR1 and CDR2 (germline): SGHTA, FQGNSA.